This entry lists 21 T cell receptor beta chains sequenced from one sample in a study of cytomegalovirus exposure and HLA in healthy donors (dated by TCRdb to 2016 to 2017). The library came from the immunoSEQ multiplex PCR assay. The multiplex PCR relied on a mix of 60 forward primers for TCR Vbeta segments and 13 reverse primers for TCR Jbeta segments. The table comes from immuneACCESS by way of TCRdb, which keeps in-frame sequences with V and J called. Part of the clones is missing from these tables; in studies checked, under half for an unresolved V gene and the rest for unknown reasons. This sample holds some 90,000 clones; 70% to 85% were observed only once. The ten top clones hold approximately 5% of the sample. The sequenced sample consisted of PBMCs. Receptors were obtained from a man younger than 40 in good health and CMV-seropositive.

In DNA form, the CDR3 reads TGTGCCAGCAGCGTAGGAGTCAGGGGAGATACGCAGTATTTT. Protein product: CASSVGVRGDTQYF. V and J are TRBV9 and TRBJ2-3; D might be TRBD1 (6 bases). With 0 bases removed from V and 5 bases from J, the gap between germline ends came to 10 bases. Germline V gene lookup returns CDR1 SGDLS and CDR2 YYNGEE. CDR3 length: 14 amino acids.

V and J are TRBV5-1 and TRBJ1-2, with TRBD1 matching over 7 bases. J was trimmed by 10 bases and V by 4 bases; bases with no gene match: 10. The CDR3 has 13 amino acids. Per the germline V gene, CDR1 is SGHRS and CDR2 is YFSETQ. CDR3 protein: CASSNERTGSYTF. In DNA form, the CDR3 reads TGCGCCAGCAGCAACGAAAGGACAGGCTCCTACACCTTC. The entire variable domain, with the rest obtained from reference TRBV5-1 and TRBJ1-2, is as follows: KAGVTQTPRYLIKTRGQQVTLSCSPISGHRSVSWYQQTPGQGLQFLFEYFSETQRNKGNFPGRFSGRQFSNSRSEMNVSTLELGDSALYLCASSNERTGSYTFGSGTRLTVV.

This clone was observed a few times. The chain links TRBV6-6 to TRBJ1-4; 9 bases fit TRBD1. This CDR3 has 14 amino acids. With V trimmed by 5 bases and J by 10 bases, 8 bases remained unmatched. Germline V gives CDR1 MNHNY, CDR2 SVGAGI (reference sequence). The DNA for the CDR3 is TGTGCCAGCAGTCCTAGACAGGGGGAGGCAAAACTGTTTTTT. Translation gives CASSPRQGEAKLFF.

This clone occurred a few times. The chain joins TRBV28 to TRBJ2-7; D is perhaps TRBD2 (6 bases). With 3 bases removed from V and 6 bases from J, the gap between germline ends came to 12 bases. This CDR3 is built from 13 residues. CDR1 is MDHEN and CDR2 is SYDVKM in the germline V gene. The CDR3 nucleotides are TGTGCCAGCAGTTTTTCTCTAGCGTCCGAGCAGTACTTC. This gives the protein CASSFSLASEQYF. Looking up the rest from reference TRBV28 and TRBJ2-7 gives the full variable domain: DVKVTQSSRYLVKRTGEKVFLECVQDMDHENMFWYRQDPGLGLRLIYFSYDVKMKEKGDIPEGYSVSREKKERFSLILESASTNQTSMYLCASSFSLASEQYFGPGTRLTVT.

The chain recombines TRBV6-6 with TRBJ2-4, with TRBD1 as a possible D gene (5 bases). The CDR3 is 14 amino acids. The germline gives CDR1 MNHNY, CDR2 SVGAGI (reference sequence). With 2 bases removed from V and 8 bases from J, the gap between germline ends came to 13 bases. The CDR3 loop reads CASSYGDSRDIQYF. The CDR3 DNA is TGTGCCAGCAGTTACGGAGACAGTAGGGACATTCAGTACTTC.

The V and J genes are TRBV5-4 and TRBJ1-5, with 8 bases matching TRBD1. Germline V gives CDR1 SGHNT, CDR2 YYREEE (reference sequence). The CDR3 runs 14 residues. The V gene end was trimmed by 4 bases and the J gene end by 5 bases; junction bases not matched to a gene: 5. The CDR3 bases are TGTGCCAGCAGCGTTGACAGGGGAGATCAGCCCCAGCATTTT. As protein: CASSVDRGDQPQHF.

V is TRBV4-1 and J is TRBJ1-4; D is unresolved. The CDR3 spans 17 residues. CDR1 is MGHRA, CDR2 YSYEKL, per germline. The ends were cut back, 4 bases at V and 7 bases at J, with 22 bases in the middle. The CDR3 protein is CASSRISRPGVGEKLFF. Here the CDR3 DNA reads TGCGCCAGCAGCCGAATCAGCAGACCGGGTGTGGGTGAAAAACTGTTTTTT.

This chain joins TRBV30 and TRBJ2-6; 7 nucleotides align to TRBD1. J was trimmed by 1 base and V by 3 bases; bases with no gene match: 3. The length of the CDR3 is 15 residues. Germline assignment: CDR1 GTSNPN and CDR2 SVGIG (reference sequence). The CDR3 DNA follows: TGTGCCTGGAGCAGGGACAGTTCTGGGGCCAACGTCCTGACTTTC. The encoded protein is CAWSRDSSGANVLTF.

Worth noting for this clone: The junction and the germline gene differ at one end; a read error may be behind it. The chain employs TRBV27 and TRBJ2-1; maybe TRBD1 (6 bases). Germline V gives CDR1 MNHEY, CDR2 SMNVEV (reference sequence). The CDR3 runs to 14 residues. The CDR3 DNA reads as TGTACCAGCAGGCCCGGGACACCGTGGCAGGAGCAGTTCTTC. Translated, it gives CTSRPGTPWQEQFF.

A few counts support this clone. The chain recombines TRBV7-8 with TRBJ1-1; no clear D gene. CDR1 and CDR2 from the germline V gene are SGHVS and FQNEAQ. V gave up 1 base and J gave up 1 base, with 10 bases separating them. CDR3 length: 15 residues. CDR3 region: CASSLDPNSNTEAFF. In DNA, the CDR3 is TGTGCCAGCAGCTTAGATCCCAACTCGAACACTGAAGCTTTCTTT. Combining the CDR3 with reference TRBV7-8 and TRBJ1-1 gives the whole variable domain GAGVSQSPRYKVAKRGQDVALRCDPISGHVSLFWYQQALGQGPEFLTYFQNEAQLDKSGLPSDRFFAERPEGSVSTLKIQRTQQEDSAVYLCASSLDPNSNTEAFFGQGTRLTVV.

The CDR3 sequence is CASSIALGDYEQYV. The DNA of the CDR3 is TGTGCCAGTAGTATAGCACTAGGAGACTACGAGCAGTACGTC. The chain recombines TRBV19 with TRBJ2-7; D is perhaps TRBD2 (5 bases). Germline V gene data show CDR1 as LNHDA and CDR2 as SQIVND (reference sequence). V dropped 1 base and J dropped 3 bases, with 10 bases sitting between them. The CDR3 consists of 14 residues.

This chain connects TRBV4-1 to TRBJ1-5; 8 bases agree with TRBD1. V lost 4 bases, J lost 7 bases, and 9 bases stayed unmatched. Germline CDR1 is MGHRA and CDR2 is YSYEKL. This CDR3 has 15 residues. The CDR3 protein is CASSPREQGGQPQHF. The CDR3 nucleotides read TGCGCCAGCAGCCCAAGGGAACAGGGGGGCCAGCCCCAGCATTTT.

This sequence joins TRBV5-6 and TRBJ1-2; D not resolved. Trimming pared 4 bases from V and 6 bases from J, leaving 7 bases between. Germline-derived CDR1 and CDR2 are SGHDT and YYEEEE. CDR3 length: 11 amino acids. The CDR3 loop reads CASSPYHGYTF. In DNA form, the CDR3 reads TGTGCCAGCAGCCCCTACCATGGCTACACCTTC.

The rearrangement links TRBV20-1 to TRBJ2-3; D not resolved. The V end lost 5 bases, the J end lost 2 bases, and 5 bases lay between the germline ends. The CDR3 spans 11 residues. Germline V gene sequence: CDR1 DFQATT, CDR2 SNEGSKA (reference sequence). CDR3 in DNA: TGCAGTGCTCTCTTCACAGATACGCAGTATTTT. Amino acids: CSALFTDTQYF.

The V gene is TRBV7-6, the J gene TRBJ2-1; TRBD1 aligns across 8 bases. With V trimmed by 5 bases and J by 5 bases, 5 bases remained unmatched. The length of the CDR3 is 14 residues. In germline, CDR1 is SGHVS, CDR2 FNYEAQ. CDR3 sequence (DNA): TGTGCCAGCAGCCTCGGGACAGGCGACAATGAGCAGTTCTTC. Residues: CASSLGTGDNEQFF.

The chain combines TRBV6-6 with TRBJ1-2; tentatively, D is TRBD1 (6 bases). Trimming left V 8 bases short and J 6 bases short, with 19 bases between. This CDR3 comprises 14 residues. Germline CDR1 reads MNHNY; CDR2 reads SVGAGI (reference sequence). CDR3 loop: CASATPRDINGYTF. CDR3 coding DNA: TGTGCCAGCGCGACGCCCCGGGACATAAATGGCTACACCTTC.

This chain links TRBV29-1 with TRBJ2-3; 8 nucleotides match TRBD2. In germline, CDR1 is SQVTM, CDR2 ANQGSEA. V lost 2 bases to trimming and J lost 3 bases; unmatched junction nucleotides: 10. The CDR3 has 16 residues. The CDR3: CSVEPAGGEPTDTQYF. DNA of the CDR3: TGCAGCGTTGAACCCGCCGGGGGGGAGCCGACAGATACGCAGTATTTT.

The chain joins TRBV28 to TRBJ2-7, with 9 bases fitting TRBD1. The CDR3 has 13 residues. Germline V gene sequence: CDR1 MDHEN, CDR2 SYDVKM. Trimming removed 3 bases from V and 6 bases from J; junction bases left unmatched: 3. The DNA for the CDR3 is TGTGCCAGCAGTTTCCGGACAGGGGCCGAGCAGTACTTC. This codes for CASSFRTGAEQYF.

This clone was counted only a few times. This chain connects TRBV7-9 to TRBJ1-1; D might be TRBD1 (6 bases). This CDR3 is 14 amino acids long. Germline-derived CDR1 and CDR2 are SEHNR and FQNEAQ (reference sequence). The germline V and J ends were trimmed by 5 bases and 11 bases, with 21 bases remaining between them. The DNA of the CDR3 is TGTGCCAGCAGCCCGAGTGGGGGCCCGAGTCGGGCTTTCTTT. As protein: CASSPSGGPSRAFF.

The chain carries TRBV9 and TRBJ2-7; a weak D match, TRBD2 (5 bases). The ends were cut back, 0 bases at V and 0 bases at J, with 10 bases in the middle. This CDR3 contains 15 residues. Germline CDR1 and CDR2: SGDLS and YYNGEE. The CDR3 sequence: CASSVEGESSYEQYF. CDR3 nucleotides: TGTGCCAGCAGCGTAGAGGGAGAGAGCTCCTACGAGCAGTACTTC.

The V gene is TRBV7-3, the J gene TRBJ1-1; the match to TRBD1 covers 8 bases. Trimming cost V 3 bases and J 7 bases; bases outside gene matches: 4. The CDR3 has 13 amino acids. Germline V gives CDR1 SGHTA, CDR2 FQGTGA. CDR3 nucleotide sequence: TGTGCCAGCAGCTTTCTTGACAGGGGTGAAGCTTTCTTT. Protein product: CASSFLDRGEAFF.